This T cell receptor beta chain was found in a study of blood T cell repertoires in COVID-19. Study details: Samples taken during acute and convalescent COVID-19 were collected in the United States, Italy and Spain. PBMCs, B-cell-depleted T cells, or T cells provided the cDNA or gDNA that made up the material.

As originally analysed: For nucleated cells, counts were estimated from reference gene primer amplification. Generated by immunoSEQ multiplex PCR, the TCRdb table keeps only in-frame clones and is missing some. That table furnishes V, J and clone size, whereas the DNA furnished D and trimming. Of 150,000 to 200,000 clones listed, about 86% were seen once; the top ten hold 3.7%. From germline, CDR1 is SGHTA and CDR2 FQGNSA. The CDR3 is made up of 15 amino acids. Trimming left V 5 bases short and J 7 bases short, with 17 bases between. Sequencing was performed on peripheral blood. V gene TRBV7-2 combines with J gene TRBJ1-4; D may be TRBD1 (5 bases). The origin of this receptor is a man aged 18 to 29 with active or convalescent COVID-19. CDR3 coding DNA: TGTGCCAGCAGCGCCCAGGGTATTCGAATTGAAAAACTGTTTTTT. As protein: CASSAQGIRIEKLFF.